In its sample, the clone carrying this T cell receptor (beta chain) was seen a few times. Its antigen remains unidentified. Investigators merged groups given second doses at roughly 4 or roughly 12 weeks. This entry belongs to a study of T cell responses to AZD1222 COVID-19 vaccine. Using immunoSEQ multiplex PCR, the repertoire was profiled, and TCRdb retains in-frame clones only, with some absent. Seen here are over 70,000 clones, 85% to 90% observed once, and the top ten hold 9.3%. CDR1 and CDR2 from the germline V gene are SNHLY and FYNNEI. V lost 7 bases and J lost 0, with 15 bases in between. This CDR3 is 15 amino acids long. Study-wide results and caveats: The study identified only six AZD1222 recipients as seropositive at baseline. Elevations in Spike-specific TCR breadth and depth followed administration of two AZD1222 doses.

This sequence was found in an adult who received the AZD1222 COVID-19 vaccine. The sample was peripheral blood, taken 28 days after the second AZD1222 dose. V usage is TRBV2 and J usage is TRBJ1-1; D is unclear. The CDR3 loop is CASTRVGSMNTEAFF. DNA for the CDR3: TGTGCCAGCACCAGAGTTGGCAGTATGAACACTGAAGCTTTCTTT.